This TCR beta chain is from a study of response to subunit inactivated influenza vaccine. Concerning this clonotype: What it binds is unknown.

TCRdb reanalysed the RT-PCR reads using MiXCR and keeps one entry per CDR3 protein. The table records 700,000 to 900,000 distinct CDR3 sequences, about 20% of them present only once. The CDR3 spans 14 residues. The germline V and J ends were trimmed by 0 bases and 5 bases, with 12 bases remaining between them. The germline V gene has CDR1 SGHRS and CDR2 YFSETQ. Notes on the study in general: Each seasonal flu vaccination may recruit only limited new T cells, authors suggested.

The sequenced sample was PBMCs from blood, obtained more than 4 days after vaccination. This chain connects TRBV5-1 to TRBJ2-7, with D possibly being TRBD1 (6 bases). The receptor's source is a man aged 50-60 years who received an inactivated influenza vaccine. The CDR3 here is CASSLGDRFDEQYF. For the CDR3, the DNA is TGCGCCAGCAGCTTGGGAGACAGGTTTGACGAGCAGTACTTC.